These 32 T cell receptor beta chains were all obtained from the same sample, sequenced in a study of blood T cell repertoires in COVID-19. Assay used: immunoSEQ multiplex PCR; TCRdb lists only in-frame clones, some missing. The sample lists 87,000 or so clones, more than 75% seen once, with 4.5% to 5% in the top ten. The source material was peripheral blood. These receptors all stem from a woman older than 75 with acute or convalescent COVID-19.

This chain connects TRBV19 to TRBJ2-5; TRBD1 matches at 12 bases. The CDR3 is made up of 13 amino acids. Trimming at V came to 8 bases and at J to 5 bases, leaving 3 bases not matched to a gene. Germline CDR1 reads LNHDA; CDR2 reads SQIVND (reference sequence). In nucleotides, the CDR3 is TGTGCCAGTTGGGACAGGGGGCGGGAGACCCAGTACTTC. Translation gives CASWDRGRETQYF. Filled out from reference TRBV19 and TRBJ2-5, the complete variable domain reads DGGITQSPKYLFRKEGQNVTLSCEQNLNHDAMYWYRQDPGQGLRLIYYSQIVNDFQKGDIAEGYSVSREKKESFPLTVTSAQKNPTAFYLCASWDRGRETQYFGPGTRLLVL.

This chain connects TRBV6-1 to TRBJ2-3, with D perhaps TRBD2 (5 bases). Trimming left V 3 bases short and J 3 bases short, with 10 bases between. Looked up from germline, CDR1 is MNHNS and CDR2 is SASEGT. The CDR3 is 14 amino acids. Here the CDR3 reads CASSDGTRTDTQYF. The DNA of the CDR3 is TGTGCCAGCAGTGATGGCACTAGAACAGATACGCAGTATTTT.

V and J are TRBV3-1 (or the pseudogene TRBV3-2) and TRBJ2-3, with D possibly TRBD2 on 6 matching bases. From germline, CDR1 is LGHDT and CDR2 YNNKEL (reference sequence). CDR3 length: 12 amino acids. V lost 1 base and J 9 bases, leaving 8 bases between the germline ends. CDR3 DNA: TGTGCCAGCAGCCAAGGGGAGGCCACGCAGTATTTT. Protein sequence: CASSQGEATQYF.

The chain has TRBV5-1 and TRBJ2-7; TRBD1 matches 8 bases. CDR3 length: 15 residues. V lost 3 bases and J lost 5; bases outside the gene matches: 10. Germline loops: CDR1 SGHRS, CDR2 YFSETQ. CDR3 in amino acids: CASSSGQGGRDEQYF. The CDR3 DNA sequence: TGCGCCAGCAGCTCCGGACAGGGCGGTCGGGACGAGCAGTACTTC.

The chain combines TRBV19 with TRBJ2-5, with 10 bases lining up with TRBD2. This CDR3 is built from 18 residues. V shed 4 bases and J 4 bases; nucleotides not matched to a gene: 15. The germline V gene has CDR1 LNHDA and CDR2 SQIVND (reference sequence). The CDR3 nucleotides read TGTGCCAGTAGTAGAAGCCCGGGACTAGCGCTATCGGGAGAGACCCAGTACTTC. Translation gives CASSRSPGLALSGETQYF.

The chain is built from TRBV9 and TRBJ2-3; the match to TRBD2 covers 14 bases. Germline trimming cut 4 bases from V and 5 bases from J; bases unmatched to any gene: 6. The CDR3 extends over 16 amino acids. Germline assignment: CDR1 SGDLS and CDR2 YYNGEE. The CDR3 DNA sequence: TGTGCCAGCAGCTTCAGGACTAGCGGGGGGCAAGATACGCAGTATTTT. This codes for CASSFRTSGGQDTQYF.

The V call is TRBV6-5, the J call TRBJ1-2; D uncertain. The CDR3 length is 13 residues. Germline CDR1 MNHEY, CDR2 SVGAGI. V was clipped by 6 bases and J by 1 base, with 9 bases between them. The CDR3 DNA is TGTGCCAGCAGGGTAAAGAGTAACTATGGCTACACCTTC. Translated: CASRVKSNYGYTF.

The V gene is TRBV3-1 (or the pseudogene TRBV3-2), the J gene TRBJ2-3; D is perhaps TRBD2 (6 bases). The germline V and J ends were trimmed by 1 base and 6 bases, with 8 bases remaining between them. CDR3 length: 13 residues. Germline CDR1 and CDR2: LGHDT and YNNKEL (reference sequence). The CDR3 here is CASSQAGGDTQYF. CDR3 nucleotides: TGTGCCAGCAGCCAAGCCGGAGGGGATACGCAGTATTTT.

V and J are TRBV19 and TRBJ2-1; TRBD2 aligns across 8 bases. The CDR3 spans 17 residues. The trim removed 5 bases at V and 13 bases at J, leaving 22 bases unmatched. From germline, CDR1 is LNHDA and CDR2 SQIVND (reference sequence). The CDR3 reads CASSGASSGGGSWSQFF. CDR3 nucleotide sequence: TGTGCCAGTAGTGGGGCGTCAAGCGGGGGCGGCAGTTGGTCCCAGTTCTTC. The complete variable domain, with remaining parts taken from reference TRBV19 and TRBJ2-1, reads DGGITQSPKYLFRKEGQNVTLSCEQNLNHDAMYWYRQDPGQGLRLIYYSQIVNDFQKGDIAEGYSVSREKKESFPLTVTSAQKNPTAFYLCASSGASSGGGSWSQFFGPGTRLTVL.

The chain joins TRBV5-1 to TRBJ2-1; tentative D call: TRBD1 (5 bases). This CDR3 contains 15 residues. The V gene lost 0 bases and the J gene lost 4 bases, with 11 bases spanning the gap. Germline CDR1 is SGHRS and CDR2 is YFSETQ. CDR3 amino acids: CASSLEGLGYNEQFF. The DNA of the CDR3 is TGCGCCAGCAGCTTGGAGGGGCTAGGGTACAATGAGCAGTTCTTC.

V is TRBV5-6 and J is TRBJ2-7, with 8 bases matching TRBD2. V shed 4 bases and J 7 bases; nucleotides not matched to a gene: 1. This CDR3 has 11 residues. Germline loops: CDR1 SGHDT, CDR2 YYEEEE. The CDR3 nucleotides read TGTGCCAGCAGCCGGGGGGGAGAGCAGTACTTC. Translating it yields CASSRGGEQYF.

The gene calls are TRBV27 and TRBJ1-1; no clear D. CDR1 and CDR2 (germline): MNHEY, SMNVEV (reference sequence). The CDR3 is made up of 14 amino acids. V shed 3 bases and J shed 1 base, with 9 bases lying between them. The CDR3 DNA is TGTGCCAGCAGTTTCAGGCGGGAGAACACTGAAGCTTTCTTT. The encoded protein is CASSFRRENTEAFF.

The chain couples TRBV19 to TRBJ1-2; TRBD1 is a possible D gene (6 bases). With 1 base removed from V and 4 bases from J, the gap between germline ends came to 16 bases. This CDR3 contains 16 residues. The germline gives CDR1 LNHDA, CDR2 SQIVND (reference sequence). The CDR3, as DNA: TGTGCCAGTAGTATAGGGGACATCAGGAAAAGCTATGGCTACACCTTC. It codes for CASSIGDIRKSYGYTF.

The chain has TRBV11-3 and TRBJ2-3, with 7 bases identical to TRBD1. The CDR3 consists of 15 residues. The V gene's germline CDR1 is SGHNT and CDR2 YENEEA. Unmatched junction bases numbered 6, after V lost 5 bases and J lost 1 base. CDR3 DNA sequence: TGTGCCAGCAGCCCTCGACAGGGAGGCACAGATACGCAGTATTTT. Protein: CASSPRQGGTDTQYF.

In this sample, this clone turned up a few times. V and J are TRBV5-1 and TRBJ2-2; 7 bases line up with TRBD2. Germline V CDR1 and CDR2: SGHRS, YFSETQ. This CDR3 has 14 residues. V lost 3 bases to trimming and J lost 5 bases; unmatched junction nucleotides: 4. The CDR3 here is CASSSNGGTGELFF. For the CDR3, the DNA is TGCGCCAGCAGCTCCAACGGGGGGACCGGGGAGCTGTTTTTT.

This chain links TRBV19 with TRBJ1-1; D is unclear. CDR1 and CDR2 from the germline V gene are LNHDA and SQIVND (reference sequence). The CDR3 covers 13 residues. Trimming removed 2 bases from V and 3 bases from J, with 7 bases in between. In DNA form, the CDR3 reads TGTGCCAGTAGTATACAGGCTTACACTGAAGCTTTCTTT. This sequence encodes CASSIQAYTEAFF.

The V gene is TRBV4-2, the J gene TRBJ2-3; 8 bases line up with TRBD2. J gave up 5 bases and V 0 bases, and 13 bases lay outside the gene matches. Germline V CDR1 and CDR2: LGHNA, YNFKEQ. The CDR3 totals 18 residues. CDR3 region: CASSQDPFSGATRDTQYF. The CDR3, as DNA: TGTGCCAGCAGCCAAGACCCCTTTAGCGGGGCCACCAGAGATACGCAGTATTTT.

The rearrangement joins TRBV13 to TRBJ1-1; D remains ambiguous. Germline V gene sequence: CDR1 PRHDT, CDR2 FYEKMQ (reference sequence). The CDR3 consists of 17 residues. V was shortened by 6 bases and J by 0 bases, with 20 bases between the two germline ends. CDR3 sequence reads: CASRPSEGLVLNTEAFF. The CDR3 DNA follows: TGTGCCAGCAGACCTTCTGAGGGTCTCGTCTTGAACACTGAAGCTTTCTTT.

The table lists this clone with a few counts. This chain links TRBV9 with TRBJ1-6; the match to TRBD1 covers 10 bases. The CDR3 consists of 17 residues. Trimming removed 4 bases from V and 6 bases from J; junction bases left unmatched: 10. Germline values: CDR1 SGDLS, CDR2 YYNGEE. The CDR3 loop is CASSQGQGISFNSPLHF. CDR3 DNA: TGTGCCAGCAGCCAGGGACAGGGGATTTCTTTTAATTCACCCCTCCACTTT.

The chain uses TRBV19 and TRBJ1-5, with 9 bases matching TRBD1. Germline CDR1 and CDR2: LNHDA and SQIVND (reference sequence). The junction had 2 bases not matched to a gene; V was cut back by 4 bases and J by 7 bases. CDR3 length: 13 residues. The chain's CDR3 is CASSRDRVQPQHF. The CDR3 DNA reads as TGTGCCAGTAGTAGGGACAGGGTCCAGCCCCAGCATTTT. Full variable domain (missing parts from reference TRBV19 and TRBJ1-5): DGGITQSPKYLFRKEGQNVTLSCEQNLNHDAMYWYRQDPGQGLRLIYYSQIVNDFQKGDIAEGYSVSREKKESFPLTVTSAQKNPTAFYLCASSRDRVQPQHFGDGTRLSIL.

This sequence joins TRBV12-5 and TRBJ2-7; D might be TRBD1 (5 bases). Germline lookup yields CDR1 LGHNT and CDR2 FRNRAP. V shed 1 base and J shed 5 bases, with 9 bases lying between them. This CDR3 spans 13 amino acids. The CDR3: CASGLAQGNEQYF. The CDR3 nucleotides are TGTGCTAGTGGTTTGGCTCAGGGAAACGAGCAGTACTTC.

The CDR3: CASSITSGLRDNEQFF. In DNA, the CDR3 is TGTGCCAGCAGCATAACTAGCGGCCTTCGAGACAATGAGCAGTTCTTC. The chain links TRBV7-9 to TRBJ2-1; 8 bases fit TRBD2. From germline, CDR1 is SEHNR and CDR2 FQNEAQ (reference sequence). V gave up 5 bases and J gave up 5 bases; unmatched junction bases: 11. The CDR3 contains 16 residues.

The chain couples TRBV19 to TRBJ1-6; D remains ambiguous. CDR1 LNHDA and CDR2 SQIVND come from the germline V gene (reference sequence). Trimming took 4 bases from V and 2 from J, leaving 9 bases between them. The CDR3 runs to 15 residues. The CDR3 nucleotides read TGTGCCAGTAGTACGACCGGGACCTATAATTCACCCCTCCACTTT. Its protein is CASSTTGTYNSPLHF.

This clone was seen a few times. The J gene is TRBJ2-3, the V gene TRBV4-3, with 13 bases identical to TRBD2. The CDR3 covers 18 residues. The ends lost 4 bases at V and 6 bases at J; junction bases unmatched: 13. Germline CDR1 LGHNA, CDR2 YSLEER. In DNA form, the CDR3 reads TGCGCCAGCAGCCGGCTAAGATCCGGGACTAGCGGGGTGGATACGCAGTATTTT. It yields the protein CASSRLRSGTSGVDTQYF.

The genes are TRBV19 and TRBJ1-1; D may be TRBD1 (5 bases). Per germline, CDR1 LNHDA and CDR2 SQIVND (reference sequence). The V gene lost 5 bases and the J gene lost 2 bases, with 15 bases spanning the gap. The CDR3 spans 15 residues. The CDR3 DNA reads as TGTGCCAGTAGTGGAGGGGCGACATTCAACACTGAAGCTTTCTTT. Encoded protein: CASSGGATFNTEAFF.

The chain links TRBV19 to TRBJ1-5; 7 bases fit TRBD1. The CDR3 length is 16 residues. In germline, CDR1 is LNHDA, CDR2 SQIVND (reference sequence). Trimming at V came to 5 bases and at J to 0 bases, leaving 7 bases not matched to a gene. The CDR3 nucleotides are TGTGCCAGTAGTGGACTGGGACAGTATAGCAATCAGCCCCAGCATTTT. This sequence encodes CASSGLGQYSNQPQHF.

The genes are TRBV14 and TRBJ1-2; D is uncertain. CDR1 is SGHDN and CDR2 is FVKESK in the germline V gene. The CDR3 consists of 13 residues. The V end was cut by 4 bases, the J end by 2 bases, with 8 bases between. CDR3: CASSPAANYGYTF. The CDR3 DNA sequence: TGTGCCAGCAGCCCGGCGGCCAACTATGGCTACACCTTC.

This rearrangement joins TRBV19 to TRBJ2-2; TRBD1 matches 9 bases. The CDR3 runs 18 residues. Germline values: CDR1 LNHDA, CDR2 SQIVND (reference sequence). Trimming took 2 bases from V and 2 from J; bases not matched to a gene: 9. The CDR3 protein is CASSIRDRVRGNTGELFF. The DNA for the CDR3 is TGTGCCAGTAGTATAAGGGACAGGGTGCGGGGCAACACCGGGGAGCTGTTTTTT.

This chain links TRBV6-5 with TRBJ2-1, with D unresolved. The V end lost 3 bases, the J end lost 6 bases, and 9 bases lay between the germline ends. CDR1 is MNHEY and CDR2 is SVGAGI in the germline V gene. The CDR3 length is 13 residues. The CDR3 DNA is TGTGCCAGCAGTTATGCTAACCTCAATGAGCAGTTCTTC. It specifies CASSYANLNEQFF.

V and J are TRBV11-3 and TRBJ2-3; tentative D call: TRBD1 (6 bases). The CDR3 contains 14 residues. V lost 5 bases and J lost 6, with 15 bases in between. Germline assignment: CDR1 SGHNT and CDR2 YENEEA. The CDR3 spells CASSQDSHVDTQYF. The CDR3 DNA sequence: TGTGCCAGCAGCCAGGACAGCCATGTGGATACGCAGTATTTT.

V and J are TRBV5-4 and TRBJ1-1; the D gene is possibly TRBD1 (6 bases). Germline CDR1 and CDR2: SGHNT and YYREEE (reference sequence). This CDR3 contains 14 residues. V lost 5 bases and J lost 2, with 13 bases in between. The CDR3 region has the DNA TGTGCCAGCAGAGGAACAGGGCCCAACACTGAAGCTTTCTTT. This gives the protein CASRGTGPNTEAFF.

This chain joins TRBV19 and TRBJ1-5; tentative D call: TRBD1 (6 bases). V shed 3 bases and J shed 6 bases, with 12 bases lying between them. The CDR3 runs to 14 residues. CDR1 LNHDA and CDR2 SQIVND come from the germline V gene (reference sequence). The CDR3 loop is CASSISGGGQPQHF. The CDR3 region has the DNA TGTGCCAGTAGTATTTCTGGGGGCGGTCAGCCCCAGCATTTT. The full variable domain, its missing parts supplied by reference TRBV19 and TRBJ1-5, is DGGITQSPKYLFRKEGQNVTLSCEQNLNHDAMYWYRQDPGQGLRLIYYSQIVNDFQKGDIAEGYSVSREKKESFPLTVTSAQKNPTAFYLCASSISGGGQPQHFGDGTRLSIL.